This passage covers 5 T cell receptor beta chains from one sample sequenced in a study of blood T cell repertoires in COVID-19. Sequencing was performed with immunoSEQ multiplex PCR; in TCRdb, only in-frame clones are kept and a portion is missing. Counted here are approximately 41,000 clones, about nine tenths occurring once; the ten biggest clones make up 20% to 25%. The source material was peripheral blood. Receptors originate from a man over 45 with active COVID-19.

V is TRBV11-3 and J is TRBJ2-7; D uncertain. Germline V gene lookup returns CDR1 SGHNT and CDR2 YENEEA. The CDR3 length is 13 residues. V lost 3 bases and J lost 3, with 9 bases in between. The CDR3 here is CASSFSLLYEQYF. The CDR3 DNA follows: TGTGCCAGCAGCTTCTCTCTCCTCTACGAGCAGTACTTC.

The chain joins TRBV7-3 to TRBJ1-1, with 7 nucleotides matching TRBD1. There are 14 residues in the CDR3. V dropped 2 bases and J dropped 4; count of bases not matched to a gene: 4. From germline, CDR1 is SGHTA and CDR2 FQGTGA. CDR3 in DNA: TGTGCCAGCAGCTTAGGTGGGACAGCCACTGAAGCTTTCTTT. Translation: CASSLGGTATEAFF.

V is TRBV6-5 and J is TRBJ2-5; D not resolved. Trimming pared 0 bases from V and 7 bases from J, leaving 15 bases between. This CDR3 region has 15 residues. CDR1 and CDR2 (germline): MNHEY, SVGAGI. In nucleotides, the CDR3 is TGTGCCAGCAGTTACTCGAAACACCAACCGGGGACCCAGTACTTC. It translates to CASSYSKHQPGTQYF.

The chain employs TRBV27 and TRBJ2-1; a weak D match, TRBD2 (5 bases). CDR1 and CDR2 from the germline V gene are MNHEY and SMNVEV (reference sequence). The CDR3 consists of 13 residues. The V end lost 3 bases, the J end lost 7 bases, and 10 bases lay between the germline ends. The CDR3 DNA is TGTGCCAGCAGTTTCAGCGGAATTAATGAGCAGTTCTTC. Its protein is CASSFSGINEQFF.

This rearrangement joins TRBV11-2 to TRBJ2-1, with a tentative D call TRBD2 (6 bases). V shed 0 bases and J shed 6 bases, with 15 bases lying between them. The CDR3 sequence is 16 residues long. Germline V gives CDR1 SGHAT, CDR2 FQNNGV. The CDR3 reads CASSLDPGVVFNEQFF. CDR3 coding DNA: TGTGCCAGCAGCTTAGATCCGGGAGTGGTTTTCAATGAGCAGTTCTTC. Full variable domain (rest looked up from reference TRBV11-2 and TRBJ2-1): EAGVAQSPRYKIIEKRQSVAFWCNPISGHATLYWYQQILGQGPKLLIQFQNNGVVDDSQLPKDRFSAERLKGVDSTLKIQPAKLEDSAVYLCASSLDPGVVFNEQFFGPGTRLTVL.